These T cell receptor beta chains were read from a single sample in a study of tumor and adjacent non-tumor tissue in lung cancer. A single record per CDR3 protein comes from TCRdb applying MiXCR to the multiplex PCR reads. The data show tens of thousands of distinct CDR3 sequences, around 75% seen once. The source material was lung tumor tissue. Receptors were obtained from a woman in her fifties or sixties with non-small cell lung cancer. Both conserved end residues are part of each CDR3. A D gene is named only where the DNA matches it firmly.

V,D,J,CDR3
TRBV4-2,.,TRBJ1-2,CASSQGWAVSGGYTF
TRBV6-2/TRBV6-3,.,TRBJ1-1,CDSEGGNTEAFF
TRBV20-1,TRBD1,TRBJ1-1,CSARDYRGVNTEAFF
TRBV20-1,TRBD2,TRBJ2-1,CNARGLAGYNEQFF
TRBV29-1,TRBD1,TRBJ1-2,CSLEGWGRGDLYGYTF
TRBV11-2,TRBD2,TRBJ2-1,CASSKTGTRSFF
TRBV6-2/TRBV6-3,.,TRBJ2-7,CAITDRVEQYF
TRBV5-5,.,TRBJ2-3,CAISLVAITDTQYF
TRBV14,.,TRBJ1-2,CASSHARKYGYAF
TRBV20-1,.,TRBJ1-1,CSVPTHAPEPFF
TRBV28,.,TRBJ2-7,CASSLIGAIGNKQYF
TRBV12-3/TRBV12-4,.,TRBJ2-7,CASSLGYGQEQYF
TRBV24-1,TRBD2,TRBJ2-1,CATSGPGGAGGNEQFF
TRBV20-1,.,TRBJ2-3,CSARLHGRGSDTQCF
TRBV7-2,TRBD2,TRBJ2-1,CVSSSGLAANEQFF
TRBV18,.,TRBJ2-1,CASSPSGLAYNEQFF
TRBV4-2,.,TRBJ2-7,CASSGRAGTHEQYF
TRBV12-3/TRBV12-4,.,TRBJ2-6,CASSLANSSPLTF
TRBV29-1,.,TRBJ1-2,CSVDDINYGHTF
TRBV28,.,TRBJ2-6,CASNKIMKGPTGANVLTF
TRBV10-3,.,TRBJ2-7,CATQPGSATGEQYF
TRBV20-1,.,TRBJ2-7,CSARDPRTGLEQYF
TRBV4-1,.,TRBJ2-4,CASGQLPRDIQADIQYF
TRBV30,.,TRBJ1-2,CAWSGTGRQNYGYTF
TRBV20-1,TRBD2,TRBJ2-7,CSAELAGGVYEQYF
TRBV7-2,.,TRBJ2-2,CASYYFTGELFF
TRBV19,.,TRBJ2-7,CASSRKGHGTGEQYF
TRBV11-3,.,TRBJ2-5,CASSNSGVETQYF
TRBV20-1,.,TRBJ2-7,CSARGSGRLYMQYF
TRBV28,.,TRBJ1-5,CTSSLVGASSNQPQHF
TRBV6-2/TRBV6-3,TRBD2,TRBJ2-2,CASSTGTSGGNTVELFF
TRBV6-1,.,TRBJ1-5,CASSASRLNHPQHF
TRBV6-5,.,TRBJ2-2,CASRLRQGSTRELFF
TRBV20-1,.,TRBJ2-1,CSAPGVHYLKQFF
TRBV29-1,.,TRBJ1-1,CSVGDNLNTEGFF
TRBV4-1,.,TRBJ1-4,CASSLNIATNEKLFF
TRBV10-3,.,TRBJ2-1,CAIGRAQHTNEQFF
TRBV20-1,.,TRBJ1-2,CSASLRGYTF
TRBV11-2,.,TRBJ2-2,CASSKFWDTGELFF
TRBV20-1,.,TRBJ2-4,CSAIYREDAKNIQYF
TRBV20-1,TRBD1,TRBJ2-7,CNASGDRDRRYEQYF
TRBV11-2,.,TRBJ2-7,CASSLSPSPSYEHYF
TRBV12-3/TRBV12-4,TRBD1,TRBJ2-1,CASSGPPTGGESYNEQFF